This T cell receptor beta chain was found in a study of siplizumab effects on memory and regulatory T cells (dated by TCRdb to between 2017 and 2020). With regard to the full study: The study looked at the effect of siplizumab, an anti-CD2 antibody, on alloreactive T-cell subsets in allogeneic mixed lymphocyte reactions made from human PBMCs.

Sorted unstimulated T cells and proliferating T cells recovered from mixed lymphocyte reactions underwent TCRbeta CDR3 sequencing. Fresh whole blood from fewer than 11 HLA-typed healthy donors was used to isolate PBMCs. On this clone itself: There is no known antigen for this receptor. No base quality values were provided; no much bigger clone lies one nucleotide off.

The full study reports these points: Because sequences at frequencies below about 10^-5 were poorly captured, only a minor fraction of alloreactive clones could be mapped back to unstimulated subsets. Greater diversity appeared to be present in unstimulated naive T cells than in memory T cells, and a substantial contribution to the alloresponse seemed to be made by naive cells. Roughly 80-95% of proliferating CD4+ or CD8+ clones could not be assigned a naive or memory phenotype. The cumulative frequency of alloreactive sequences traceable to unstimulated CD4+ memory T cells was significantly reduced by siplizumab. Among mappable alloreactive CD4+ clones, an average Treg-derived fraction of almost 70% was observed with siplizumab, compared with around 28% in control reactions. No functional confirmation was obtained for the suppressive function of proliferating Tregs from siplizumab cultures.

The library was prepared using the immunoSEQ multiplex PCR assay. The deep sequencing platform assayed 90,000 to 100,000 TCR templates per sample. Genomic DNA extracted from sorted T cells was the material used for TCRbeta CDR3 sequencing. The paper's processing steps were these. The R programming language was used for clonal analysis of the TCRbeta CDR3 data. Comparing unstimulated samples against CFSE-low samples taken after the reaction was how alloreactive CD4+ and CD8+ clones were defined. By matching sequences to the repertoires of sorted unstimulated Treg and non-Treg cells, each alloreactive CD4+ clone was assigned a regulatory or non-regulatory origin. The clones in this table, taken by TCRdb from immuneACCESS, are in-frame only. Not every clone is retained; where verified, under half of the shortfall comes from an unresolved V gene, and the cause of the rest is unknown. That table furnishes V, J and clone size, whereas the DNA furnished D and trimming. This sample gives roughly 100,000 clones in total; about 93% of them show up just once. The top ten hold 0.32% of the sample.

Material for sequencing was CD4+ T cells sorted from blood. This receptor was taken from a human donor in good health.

The sequence in DNA is TGCGCCAGCAGAGAAGACAGAGCCTACGAGCAGTACTTC. Its product reads: CASREDRAYEQYF. Rearrangement joined TRBV5-1 to TRBJ2-7; TRBD1 is possibly the D segment (5 matching bases). According to the germline V gene, CDR1 reads SGHRS and CDR2 reads YFSETQ. V is cut by 5 bases and J by 2 bases, and the space between the germline ends is 11 bases. There are 13 amino acids in the CDR3, from cysteine to phenylalanine inclusive. The sequence is cut down to CDR3 DNA, 39 bases in frame from base 1.